A selection of T cell receptor beta chains follows, all from one sample in a study of blood T cell repertoires in COVID-19. The method was immunoSEQ multiplex PCR; TCRdb's version includes in-frame clones alone and lacks a portion of them. The sample yields hundreds of thousands of clones, 70% to 90% seen once. What was sequenced was PBMCs or T cells enriched from blood (not recorded which). The receptors here all came from a woman aged 18-29 years who had been exposed to COVID-19. CDR3s include the opening cysteine and the closing phenylalanine or tryptophan. The order of the fields is J gene, V gene, clone size, D gene, CDR3 DNA, CDR3 protein. A D gene is named only where the DNA matches it firmly. The listing skips clone size in some rows; elsewhere it reads once, few, many or a size class.

j_call: TRBJ2-6
v_call: TRBV6-4
clone_size: NA
d_call: NA
cdr3_nt: TGTGCCAGCAGTGGGGGGGCTGGGGCCAACGTCCTGACTTTC
cdr3_aa: CASSGGAGANVLTF

j_call: TRBJ2-3
v_call: TRBV27
clone_size: NA
d_call: NA
cdr3_nt: TGTGCCAGCACCATGAGGGGGAGGGCCGGAGATACGCAGTATTTT
cdr3_aa: CASTMRGRAGDTQYF

j_call: TRBJ1-5
v_call: TRBV7-9
clone_size: NA
d_call: TRBD1
cdr3_nt: TGTGCCAGCAGCTTAAGGTCCCCGGGACAGGGAGGAGGTCAGCCCCAGCATTTT
cdr3_aa: CASSLRSPGQGGGQPQHF

j_call: TRBJ1-6
v_call: TRBV18
clone_size: few
d_call: TRBD1
cdr3_nt: TGTGCCAGCTCACCACGCCTAACCAACCGACAGGGAGTGAATTCACCCCTCCACTTT
cdr3_aa: CASSPRLTNRQGVNSPLHF

j_call: TRBJ2-2
v_call: TRBV13
clone_size: NA
d_call: NA
cdr3_nt: TGTGCCAGCAGCTTAGGCGGGACAAGGGCCACCGGGGAGCTGTTTTTT
cdr3_aa: CASSLGGTRATGELFF

j_call: TRBJ1-5
v_call: TRBV7-8
clone_size: NA
d_call: NA
cdr3_nt: TGTGCCAGCAGCCTGACGGAGTATAGCAATCAGCCCCAGCATTTT
cdr3_aa: CASSLTEYSNQPQHF

j_call: TRBJ1-2
v_call: TRBV23-1
clone_size: NA
d_call: NA
cdr3_nt: TGCGCCAGCAGTCAACCTTACAGGGCTTTTCACTATGGCTACACCTTC
cdr3_aa: CASSQPYRAFHYGYTF

j_call: TRBJ1-5
v_call: TRBV5-1
clone_size: few
d_call: TRBD1
cdr3_nt: TGCGCCAGCAGCTTGGGGACAGGGGACAATCAGCCCCAGCATTTT
cdr3_aa: CASSLGTGDNQPQHF

j_call: TRBJ1-1
v_call: TRBV7-9
clone_size: NA
d_call: TRBD1
cdr3_nt: TGTGCCAGCAGCTACACAGGGGACACTGAAGCTTTCTTT
cdr3_aa: CASSYTGDTEAFF

j_call: TRBJ2-2
v_call: TRBV7-2
clone_size: NA
d_call: NA
cdr3_nt: TGTGCCAGCAGCTTAGGTCGCCCACTCGGGGAGCTGTTTTTT
cdr3_aa: CASSLGRPLGELFF

j_call: TRBJ1-2
v_call: TRBV29-1
clone_size: once
d_call: NA
cdr3_nt: TGCAGCGTTGAAAGCCCGAGACAGGAGGTGAACTATGGCTACACCTTC
cdr3_aa: CSVESPRQEVNYGYTF

j_call: TRBJ1-2
v_call: TRBV5-5
clone_size: NA
d_call: NA
cdr3_nt: TGTGCCAGCAGCCCCGCACTTGGAGGGTATGGCTACACCTTC
cdr3_aa: CASSPALGGYGYTF

j_call: TRBJ2-7
v_call: TRBV3-1/TRBV3-2
clone_size: NA
d_call: NA
cdr3_nt: TGTGCCAGCAGCCGCACCAGCTACGAGCAGTACTTC
cdr3_aa: CASSRTSYEQYF

j_call: TRBJ2-1
v_call: TRBV28
clone_size: NA
d_call: NA
cdr3_nt: TGTGCCAGCAGTTCCTCACCCAGCAATGAGCAGTTCTTC
cdr3_aa: CASSSSPSNEQFF

j_call: TRBJ1-5
v_call: TRBV10-3
clone_size: NA
d_call: TRBD1
cdr3_nt: TGTGCCATCAGTGAGGCCGACAGGGCCAATCAGCCCCAGCATTTT
cdr3_aa: CAISEADRANQPQHF

j_call: TRBJ1-3
v_call: TRBV19
clone_size: NA
d_call: NA
cdr3_nt: TGTGTCAGTCTAGACAGGACGAGAGGAAACACCATATATTTT
cdr3_aa: CVSLDRTRGNTIYF

j_call: TRBJ2-5
v_call: TRBV29-1
clone_size: NA
d_call: TRBD2
cdr3_nt: TGCAGCGTTGACGGTTCGGGGCTAGCGGATCAAGAGACCCAGTACTTC
cdr3_aa: CSVDGSGLADQETQYF

j_call: TRBJ2-3
v_call: TRBV5-6
clone_size: NA
d_call: TRBD1
cdr3_nt: TGTGCCAGCAGCTTGGCGACAGGGGGAACCAGGGATACGCAGTATTTT
cdr3_aa: CASSLATGGTRDTQYF

j_call: TRBJ1-3
v_call: TRBV7-6
clone_size: NA
d_call: TRBD1
cdr3_nt: TGTGCCAGCAGTCCCAGGGGGAGTCCTGGAAACACCATATATTTT
cdr3_aa: CASSPRGSPGNTIYF